This record covers a single TCR beta chain. A read error may account for a junction end that differs from germline. These data originate in a study of T-cell reconstitution after alpha-beta-depleted transplantation in children. Unique molecular identifiers featured in how the TCRbeta library was prepared. TCRdb called the PCR reads again in MiXCR, with one record for every CDR3 protein. The sample contains hundreds of thousands of distinct CDR3 sequences, under 20% of which appear only once. The CDR3 has 10 residues. CDR1 is DFQATT and CDR2 is SNEGSKA in the germline V gene (reference sequence). The receptor comes from a male patient aged 2 to 10 who had a stem cell transplant for acute lymphoblastic leukemia, so the T cells may come from the graft donor. The specimen was PBMCs, mostly from graft donor cells, collected 360 days after TCRalphabeta/CD19-depleted stem cell transplant. This chain uses TRBV20-1 with TRBJ2-7; D is uncertain. This CDR3 reads CSAASNEQYF. CDR3 nucleotides: TGCAGTGCTGCCTCCAACGAGCAGTACTTC.